This T cell receptor (beta chain) came from a study of radiation and T cells in renal cell carcinoma. Generated by immunoSEQ multiplex PCR, the TCRdb table keeps only in-frame clones and is missing some. Counted here are under 6,500 clones, around 51% occurring once; the ten biggest clones make up around half. To note about this clone: The antigen remains undetermined.

This CDR3 is 14 amino acids long. The germline CDR1 and CDR2 sequences are SGHDT and YYEEEE. V dropped 4 bases and J dropped 7; count of bases not matched to a gene: 7. Treatment meaning: 15 Gy SBRT to primary tumor, nephrectomy 4 weeks later. The tumor was a clear cell renal cell carcinoma. General study results and limits: Dominant CDR3 motifs occupied more repertoire in irradiated than control tumors.

This chain uses TRBV5-6 with TRBJ1-4; 7 bases map to TRBD1. Sample: tumor tissue, taken from a patient whose treatment included radiotherapy and nephrectomy. This clonotype was obtained from a man aged 55 to 70 with renal cell carcinoma. The CDR3 protein is CASSKTGPGEKLFF. CDR3 sequence (DNA): TGTGCCAGCAGCAAGACAGGGCCGGGTGAAAAACTGTTTTTT.